This TCR beta chain was documented in a study of blood T cell repertoires in COVID-19. The wider study: Sites in the United States, Italy and Spain provided acute and convalescent COVID-19 samples. PBMCs, B-cell-depleted T cells, or T cells were the source of the cDNA or gDNA that made up the material.

Germline values: CDR1 MNHEY, CDR2 SVGAGI. The CDR3 is 14 amino acids. Trimming at V came to 8 bases and at J to 6 bases, leaving 8 bases not matched to a gene. Under the authors' procedure: Reference gene primers were amplified, and this amplification served to estimate nucleated cell counts. Generated by immunoSEQ multiplex PCR, the TCRdb table keeps only in-frame clones and is missing some. That table supplies the V and J calls and clone size; D and trimming were determined from the DNA. The table records about 70,000 clones, 90% of them present only once. The sample consisted of peripheral blood. The receptor was derived from a human donor in a cohort sampled during active COVID-19. This chain uses TRBV6-5 with TRBJ1-5; 9 bases map to TRBD1. CDR3 DNA: TGTGCCAGCCGCGGGACAGGGACGGTTCAGCCCCAGCATTTT. Translated: CASRGTGTVQPQHF.